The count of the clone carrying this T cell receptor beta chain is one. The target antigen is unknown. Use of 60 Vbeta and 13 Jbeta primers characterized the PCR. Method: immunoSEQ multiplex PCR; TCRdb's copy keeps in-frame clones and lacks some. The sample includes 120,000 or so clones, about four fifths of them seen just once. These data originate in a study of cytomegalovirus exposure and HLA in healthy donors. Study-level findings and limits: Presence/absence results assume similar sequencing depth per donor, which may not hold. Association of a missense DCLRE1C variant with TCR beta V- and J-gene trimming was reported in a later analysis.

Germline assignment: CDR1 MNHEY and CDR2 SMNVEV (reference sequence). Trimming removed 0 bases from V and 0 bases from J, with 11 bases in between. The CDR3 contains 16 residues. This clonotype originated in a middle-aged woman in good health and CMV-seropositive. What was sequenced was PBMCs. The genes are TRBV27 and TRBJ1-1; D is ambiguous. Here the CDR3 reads CASSLSTVRMNTEAFF. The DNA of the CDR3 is TGTGCCAGCAGTTTATCCACAGTACGGATGAACACTGAAGCTTTCTTT.